The TCR beta chain under discussion was sequenced for a study of blood T cells in healthy people across ages. Study details: Template switching retrieved approximately one barcoded beta molecule for each two T cells. Study-wide points: Estimates drawn from one million T cells were deemed to understate diversity.

Trimming took off 1 base at V and 4 bases at J, with 7 bases between the two ends. The CDR3 is 13 residues long. In germline, CDR1 is KGHSH, CDR2 LQKENI. This clonotype was seen repeatedly, ten times or more. The antigen is unknown. A second PCR, run for about 7 to 11 cycles, used a sample-barcoded 5' primer plus a J-beta primer mix. All cDNA molecules were each tagged by a template-switch adaptor with 12 random nucleotides. TCRdb reprocessed the 5' RACE reads via MiXCR and lists one record per CDR3 protein. Of fewer than 800,000 distinct CDR3 sequences listed, about 30% are singletons. The rearrangement joins TRBV18 to TRBJ2-5; D gene unclear. The TCR was taken from a woman older than 75 in good health. Sequencing input: blood. CDR3 DNA sequence: TGTGCCAGCTCACCACGAGTGGGAGAGACCCAGTACTTC. Protein sequence: CASSPRVGETQYF. The complete variable domain, with remaining parts taken from reference TRBV18 and TRBJ2-5, reads NAGVMQNPRHLVRRRGQEARLRCSPMKGHSHVYWYRQLPEEGLKFMVYLQKENIIDESGMPKERFSAEFPKEGPSILRIQQVVRGDSAAYFCASSPRVGETQYFGPGTRLLVL.